The 5 T cell receptor beta chains below all came from one sample that was sequenced in a study of Ad26.COV2.S vaccination and SARS-CoV-2 variants. Sequencing used immunoSEQ multiplex PCR; TCRdb keeps in-frame clones, though not all of them. The table shows some 350,000 clones, with roughly 90% occurring only once. Sample treatment: roughly 19 received Ad26.COV2.S at low or high dose, single or two shots; five or six received placebo; per-sample allocation not given. Each sample was drawn 63 days after the first injection (of vaccine or placebo). This sample comprised peripheral blood, obtained in a trial of Ad26.COV2.S vaccine versus placebo. All receptors come from a person between 18 and 59 years old who received the Ad26.COV2.S COVID-19 vaccine or a placebo.

This clone was seen a handful of times. The V gene is TRBV7-9, the J gene TRBJ2-1; D remains unclear. This CDR3 contains 13 residues. The V and J ends lost 1 base and 6 bases respectively, with 7 bases between them. The germline CDR1 and CDR2 sequences are SEHNR and FQNEAQ (reference sequence). The CDR3 loop reads CASSLVSLNEQFF. The CDR3 DNA reads as TGTGCCAGCAGCTTAGTGTCCCTCAATGAGCAGTTCTTC.

This clone has just a few counts. This chain joins TRBV27 and TRBJ2-7, with unresolved D. The CDR3 contains 12 residues. Germline values: CDR1 MNHEY, CDR2 SMNVEV (reference sequence). With 3 bases removed from V and 5 bases from J, the gap between germline ends came to 8 bases. This chain's CDR3 is CASSFVGNEQYV. DNA of the CDR3: TGTGCCAGCAGTTTCGTCGGTAACGAGCAGTACGTC.

The chain uses TRBV6-5 and TRBJ2-7; tentative D call: TRBD1 (5 bases). CDR1 MNHEY and CDR2 SVGAGI come from the germline V gene. V was clipped by 2 bases and J by 5 bases, with 16 bases between them. CDR3 length: 15 residues. CDR3 amino acids: CASSYQDSSVDEQYF. The DNA for the CDR3 is TGTGCCAGCAGTTACCAAGACAGTAGTGTTGACGAGCAGTACTTC.

The CDR3 DNA is TGTGCCAGCAGCTTACGCCTGACCACCGGGGAGCTGTTTTTT. It specifies CASSLRLTTGELFF. The gene calls are TRBV7-2 and TRBJ2-2; D call uncertain. V lost 2 bases, J lost 4 bases, and 8 bases lay in between. The germline CDR1 and CDR2 sequences are SGHTA and FQGNSA. CDR3 size: 14 residues.

The chain employs TRBV6-6 and TRBJ1-2; D remains ambiguous. The germline CDR1 and CDR2 sequences are MNHNY and SVGAGI (reference sequence). The ends were cut back, 5 bases at V and 8 bases at J, with 12 bases in the middle. This CDR3 has 12 amino acids. The DNA for the CDR3 is TGTGCCAGCAGTAGGACGATCGGAGGCTACACCTTC. Translated: CASSRTIGGYTF.